This TCR beta chain was recorded in a study of T cell repertoires and HLA-DP antigens. Across the whole study: CD4+ T cells were cocultured with HeLa cells expressing HLA-DP. DNA input averaged roughly 230 ng in sorted CD137+CD4+ and 900 to 1,500 ng in pre-culture CD4+. Points from the study as a whole: No separate analysis of naive versus memory CD4+ cells was done.

As regards this clone: Its matching antigen is unknown.

Some clones are missing from TCRdb's copy, which holds only in-frame ones; the method was immunoSEQ multiplex PCR. The table has about 73,000 clones, around 77% seen once; the top ten hold 1.5% to 2%. CDR3 length: 17 amino acids. Looked up from germline, CDR1 is SGHRS and CDR2 is YFSETQ. The V segment lost 4 bases and the J segment 0 bases; nucleotides outside the gene matches: 6. This chain uses TRBV5-1 with TRBJ1-3; 11 bases line up with TRBD1. The specimen was CD4+ T cells from PBMCs. This TCR derives from a man aged 55 to 70 in good health and CMV-seronegative. CDR3 bases: TGCGCCAGCAGCCTGCGGACAGGGGGCCCCTCTGGAAACACCATATATTTT. Its protein product is CASSLRTGGPSGNTIYF. Full variable domain (missing parts from reference TRBV5-1 and TRBJ1-3): KAGVTQTPRYLIKTRGQQVTLSCSPISGHRSVSWYQQTPGQGLQFLFEYFSETQRNKGNFPGRFSGRQFSNSRSEMNVSTLELGDSALYLCASSLRTGGPSGNTIYFGEGSWLTVV.